One and the same sample provided the 3 T cell receptor beta chains below, sequenced in a study of cytomegalovirus exposure and HLA in healthy donors. Primers included in the PCR were 60 Vbeta and 13 Jbeta primers. Data came from immunoSEQ multiplex PCR; TCRdb stores just in-frame clones and leaves some out. In the table there are some 140,000 clones, around two thirds of which are singletons. Material: PBMCs. Receptors were obtained from a woman between 35 and 50 years old in good health and CMV-seronegative.

The V and J genes are TRBV19 and TRBJ1-2; TRBD1 aligns across 10 bases. The V gene's germline CDR1 is LNHDA and CDR2 SQIVND (reference sequence). V shed 5 bases and J 5 bases; nucleotides not matched to a gene: 2. There are 13 residues in the CDR3. DNA for the CDR3: TGTGCCAGTAGTGGGACAGGGGATTATGGCTACACCTTC. Translating gives CASSGTGDYGYTF.

The rearrangement joins TRBV19 to TRBJ2-5; 7 bases are a match to TRBD2. The DNA end is a closer match to TRBJ2-7, so the J assignment may be wrong. CDR3 length: 14 residues. Looked up from germline, CDR1 is LNHDA and CDR2 is SQIVND (reference sequence). CDR3 sequence reads: CASSIAGEGYEQYF. CDR3 nucleotide sequence: TGTGCCAGTAGTATCGCGGGGGAAGGCTACGAGCAGTACTTC.

There are a few counts of this clone. This chain uses TRBV23-1 with TRBJ1-2, with 7 bases fitting TRBD1. TRBV23-1 falls under the ORF class, with uncertain function. CDR3 size: 13 residues. V gave up 8 bases and J gave up 3 bases; unmatched junction bases: 6. The CDR3 DNA follows: TGCGCCAGCCGTACAGGGGTTTACTATGGCTACACCTTC. It specifies CASRTGVYYGYTF.